This is a list of T cell receptor beta chains from one sample in a study of regulatory T cells in long-lasting Graves disease. MiXCR was run by TCRdb on the multiplex PCR reads, yielding one entry per CDR3 protein. In the table there are under 400,000 distinct CDR3 sequences, roughly 17% of which are singletons. These sequences were also reported in another study, on T cells in Graves' hyperthyroidism and ophthalmopathy.

Sequenced here: peripheral blood mononuclear cells (PBMCs), sampled at new diagnosis, from a patient treated with antithyroid drugs. All receptors derive from a middle-aged man with Graves disease. Both conserved end residues are part of each CDR3. Each record gives: J gene, V gene, clone size, D gene, CDR3 protein, CDR3 DNA. The D gene is left open where the match is weak. Clone size is given for some rows only: seen once, a few or many times, or a class if the clone is expanded.

j_call: TRBJ1-4
v_call: TRBV3-1
clone_size: many
d_call: NA
cdr3_aa: CASSHREEKLFF
cdr3_nt: TGTGCCAGCAGCCATAGAGAAGAAAAACTGTTTTTT

j_call: TRBJ1-6
v_call: TRBV3-1
clone_size: many
d_call: NA
cdr3_aa: CASSRGGGQDSPLHF
cdr3_nt: TGTGCCAGCAGCCGGGGGGGGGGACAAGACTCACCCCTCCACTTT

j_call: TRBJ2-6
v_call: TRBV20-1
clone_size: NA
d_call: TRBD2
cdr3_aa: CSARRGWASGGQTGANVLTF
cdr3_nt: TGCAGTGCTAGAAGGGGGTGGGCGAGCGGGGGGCAGACTGGGGCCAACGTCCTGACTTTC

j_call: TRBJ2-2
v_call: TRBV27
clone_size: many
d_call: NA
cdr3_aa: CASSLEGRGAPWELFF
cdr3_nt: TGTGCCAGCAGTTTAGAGGGGAGAGGTGCACCGTGGGAGCTGTTTTTT

j_call: TRBJ2-2
v_call: TRBV20-1
clone_size: NA
d_call: TRBD1
cdr3_aa: CSARDRQGNTGELFF
cdr3_nt: TGCAGTGCTAGAGATCGACAGGGCAACACCGGGGAGCTGTTTTTT

j_call: TRBJ2-2
v_call: TRBV5-4
clone_size: NA
d_call: NA
cdr3_aa: CASSSDSGELFF
cdr3_nt: TGTGCCAGCAGCTCGGACTCCGGGGAGCTGTTTTTT

j_call: TRBJ2-1
v_call: TRBV12-3/TRBV12-4
clone_size: many
d_call: NA
cdr3_aa: CASSPLTPGVSEQFF
cdr3_nt: TGTGCCAGCAGTCCGCTAACCCCAGGGGTATCTGAGCAGTTCTTC

j_call: TRBJ1-5
v_call: TRBV3-1
clone_size: many
d_call: NA
cdr3_aa: CASSQDLNQPQHF
cdr3_nt: TGTGCCAGCAGCCAAGATTTAAATCAGCCCCAGCATTTT

j_call: TRBJ2-1
v_call: TRBV6-2/TRBV6-3
clone_size: few
d_call: NA
cdr3_aa: CASSYRRRAGVYNEQFF
cdr3_nt: TGTGCCAGCAGTTACAGGCGTAGGGCAGGGGTCTACAATGAGCAGTTCTTC

j_call: TRBJ1-2
v_call: TRBV29-1
clone_size: NA
d_call: TRBD1
cdr3_aa: CSVPWTGQGLGGYTF
cdr3_nt: TGCAGCGTTCCGTGGACAGGACAGGGACTTGGTGGCTACACCTTC

j_call: TRBJ1-4
v_call: TRBV7-9
clone_size: NA
d_call: NA
cdr3_aa: CASSPGRGRNEKLFF
cdr3_nt: TGTGCCAGCAGCCCCGGGCGGGGGAGGAATGAAAAACTGTTTTTT

j_call: TRBJ2-5
v_call: TRBV7-6
clone_size: few
d_call: NA
cdr3_aa: CASSPNGQSQETQYF
cdr3_nt: TGTGCCAGCAGCCCGAACGGACAGAGCCAAGAGACCCAGTACTTC

j_call: TRBJ1-5
v_call: TRBV10-3
clone_size: NA
d_call: NA
cdr3_aa: CAISDVEVLQPQHF
cdr3_nt: TGTGCCATCAGTGACGTTGAGGTATTGCAGCCCCAGCATTTT

j_call: TRBJ1-5
v_call: TRBV5-1
clone_size: NA
d_call: TRBD1
cdr3_aa: CASSLVPQQGKHF
cdr3_nt: TGCGCCAGCAGCTTGGTGCCCCAACAGGGGAAGCATTTT

j_call: TRBJ2-1
v_call: TRBV5-1
clone_size: many
d_call: TRBD2
cdr3_aa: CASSPRGGQDEQFF
cdr3_nt: TGCGCCAGCAGCCCGCGGGGGGGGCAGGATGAGCAGTTCTTC

j_call: TRBJ1-2
v_call: TRBV9
clone_size: once
d_call: TRBD1
cdr3_aa: CASSVDVGGADGYTF
cdr3_nt: TGTGCCAGCAGCGTAGATGTAGGGGGCGCCGATGGCTACACCTTC

j_call: TRBJ1-2
v_call: TRBV7-8
clone_size: many
d_call: NA
cdr3_aa: CASSRANANYGYTF
cdr3_nt: TGTGCCAGCAGCCGGGCGAACGCTAACTATGGCTACACCTTC

j_call: TRBJ2-7
v_call: TRBV6-1
clone_size: many
d_call: NA
cdr3_aa: CASRRTQYEQYF
cdr3_nt: TGTGCCAGCAGGCGGACCCAATACGAGCAGTACTTC

j_call: TRBJ1-6
v_call: TRBV2
clone_size: many
d_call: NA
cdr3_aa: CASSDRVRSYNSPLHF
cdr3_nt: TGTGCCAGCAGTGACAGGGTTCGCTCCTATAATTCACCCCTCCACTTT

j_call: TRBJ1-1
v_call: TRBV6-2/TRBV6-3
clone_size: many
d_call: NA
cdr3_aa: CSLGAVLGTEAFF
cdr3_nt: TGCTCATTGGGAGCTGTCCTGGGAACTGAAGCTTTCTTT

j_call: TRBJ1-1
v_call: TRBV12-5
clone_size: few
d_call: NA
cdr3_aa: CASGLPVGGSDAEAFF
cdr3_nt: TGTGCTAGTGGTTTGCCCGTTGGGGGGTCAGACGCTGAAGCTTTCTTT

j_call: TRBJ2-5
v_call: TRBV6-1
clone_size: NA
d_call: NA
cdr3_aa: CASSVTPTWGETQYF
cdr3_nt: TGTGCCAGCAGTGTGACACCAACCTGGGGAGAGACCCAGTACTTC

j_call: TRBJ2-5
v_call: TRBV9
clone_size: few
d_call: NA
cdr3_aa: CASSVSGRRETQYF
cdr3_nt: TGTGCCAGCAGCGTATCGGGGCGAAGGGAGACCCAGTACTTC

j_call: TRBJ2-1
v_call: TRBV11-2
clone_size: NA
d_call: TRBD2
cdr3_aa: CASSPTSIAGGLYNEQFF
cdr3_nt: TGTGCCAGCAGCCCAACTTCCATAGCGGGGGGGCTTTACAATGAGCAGTTCTTC

j_call: TRBJ1-2
v_call: TRBV18
clone_size: many
d_call: TRBD1
cdr3_aa: CASSQGTGTYGYTF
cdr3_nt: TGTGCCAGCTCACAAGGGACAGGGACCTATGGCTACACCTTC

j_call: TRBJ1-4
v_call: TRBV27
clone_size: NA
d_call: NA
cdr3_aa: CASITDKTNEKLFF
cdr3_nt: TGTGCCAGCATTACGGACAAAACTAATGAAAAACTGTTTTTT

j_call: TRBJ2-5
v_call: TRBV24-1
clone_size: NA
d_call: NA
cdr3_aa: CATSDPSAGYQETQYF
cdr3_nt: TGTGCCACCAGTGACCCTAGCGCAGGATACCAAGAGACCCAGTACTTC

j_call: TRBJ1-2
v_call: TRBV6-1
clone_size: few
d_call: NA
cdr3_aa: CASRRDANYGYTF
cdr3_nt: TGTGCCAGCAGAAGGGACGCCAACTATGGCTACACCTTC

j_call: TRBJ2-4
v_call: TRBV20-1
clone_size: once
d_call: NA
cdr3_aa: CSAGLSGAKNIQYF
cdr3_nt: TGCAGTGCCGGACTCTCCGGAGCCAAAAACATTCAGTACTTC

j_call: TRBJ2-4
v_call: TRBV5-6
clone_size: many
d_call: TRBD1
cdr3_aa: CASSLTGWGRQGRAKNIQYF
cdr3_nt: TGTGCCAGCAGCCTGACCGGGTGGGGAAGACAGGGACGGGCCAAAAACATTCAGTACTTC

j_call: TRBJ1-6
v_call: TRBV9
clone_size: NA
d_call: NA
cdr3_aa: CASSLLGRVGSPLHF
cdr3_nt: TGTGCCAGCAGCCTTTTAGGCAGGGTCGGTTCACCCCTCCACTTT

j_call: TRBJ1-3
v_call: TRBV20-1
clone_size: NA
d_call: TRBD1
cdr3_aa: CSASRDSTGNTIYF
cdr3_nt: TGCAGTGCTTCCCGGGACAGCACTGGAAACACCATATATTTT

j_call: TRBJ2-4
v_call: TRBV7-2
clone_size: few
d_call: TRBD2
cdr3_aa: CASSPERGPNIQYF
cdr3_nt: TGTGCCAGCAGCCCTGAGCGGGGGCCAAACATTCAGTACTTC

j_call: TRBJ1-2
v_call: TRBV2
clone_size: many
d_call: TRBD1
cdr3_aa: CASSYGQGGNYGYTF
cdr3_nt: TGTGCCAGCAGTTACGGACAGGGGGGAAACTATGGCTACACCTTC

j_call: TRBJ2-3
v_call: TRBV29-1
clone_size: few
d_call: TRBD1
cdr3_aa: CGGQGTDTQYF
cdr3_nt: TGCGGCGGACAGGGCACAGATACGCAGTATTTT

j_call: TRBJ1-1
v_call: TRBV4-1
clone_size: few
d_call: NA
cdr3_aa: CAGSQFIGDNTEAFF
cdr3_nt: TGCGCCGGCAGCCAATTCATAGGGGATAACACTGAAGCTTTCTTT

j_call: TRBJ2-3
v_call: TRBV9
clone_size: few
d_call: NA
cdr3_aa: CASSVNAGTDTQYF
cdr3_nt: TGTGCCAGCAGCGTAAACGCAGGCACAGATACGCAGTATTTT

j_call: TRBJ2-5
v_call: TRBV7-3
clone_size: many
d_call: TRBD2
cdr3_aa: CASSPSGGQETQYF
cdr3_nt: TGTGCCAGCAGCCCTAGCGGGGGGCAAGAGACCCAGTACTTC

j_call: TRBJ1-6
v_call: TRBV9
clone_size: many
d_call: TRBD1
cdr3_aa: CASSERDRVYSPLHF
cdr3_nt: TGTGCCAGCAGCGAGAGGGACAGGGTATATTCACCCCTCCACTTT

j_call: TRBJ2-3
v_call: TRBV6-2/TRBV6-3
clone_size: many
d_call: NA
cdr3_aa: CASRQGSLTSTDTQYF
cdr3_nt: TGTGCCAGCAGGCAGGGTTCTCTTACTAGCACAGATACGCAGTATTTT

j_call: TRBJ2-5
v_call: TRBV12-3/TRBV12-4
clone_size: many
d_call: TRBD2
cdr3_aa: CASSGLAGAVGETQYF
cdr3_nt: TGTGCCAGCAGTGGACTAGCGGGGGCTGTTGGGGAGACCCAGTACTTC

j_call: TRBJ1-2
v_call: TRBV28
clone_size: few
d_call: TRBD1
cdr3_aa: CASSTGGAKAGYTF
cdr3_nt: TGTGCCAGCAGCACAGGGGGAGCTAAGGCTGGCTACACCTTC

j_call: TRBJ2-5
v_call: TRBV12-5
clone_size: many
d_call: TRBD2
cdr3_aa: CAHGLAGGRETQYF
cdr3_nt: TGTGCCCATGGGCTAGCGGGGGGACGGGAGACCCAGTACTTC

j_call: TRBJ1-5
v_call: TRBV20-1
clone_size: many
d_call: TRBD1
cdr3_aa: CSARDGTGRRNQPQHF
cdr3_nt: TGCAGTGCTAGAGACGGGACAGGGAGGCGCAATCAGCCCCAGCATTTT

j_call: TRBJ2-3
v_call: TRBV18
clone_size: many
d_call: NA
cdr3_aa: CASSPLPTDTQYF
cdr3_nt: TGTGCCAGCTCACCTCTCCCGACAGATACGCAGTATTTT